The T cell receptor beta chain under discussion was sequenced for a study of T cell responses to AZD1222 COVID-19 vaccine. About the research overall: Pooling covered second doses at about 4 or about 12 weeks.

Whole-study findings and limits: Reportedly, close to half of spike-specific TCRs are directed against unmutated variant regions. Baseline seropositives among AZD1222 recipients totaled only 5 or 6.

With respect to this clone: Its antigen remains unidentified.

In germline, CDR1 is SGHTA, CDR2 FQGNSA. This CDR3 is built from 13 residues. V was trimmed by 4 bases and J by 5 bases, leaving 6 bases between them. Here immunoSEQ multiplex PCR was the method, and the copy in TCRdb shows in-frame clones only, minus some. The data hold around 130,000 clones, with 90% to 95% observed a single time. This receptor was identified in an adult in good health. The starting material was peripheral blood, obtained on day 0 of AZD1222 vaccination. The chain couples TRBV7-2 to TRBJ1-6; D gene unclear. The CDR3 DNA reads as TGTGCCAGCAGCTCGACGGATAATTCACCCCTCCACTTT. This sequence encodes CASSSTDNSPLHF.